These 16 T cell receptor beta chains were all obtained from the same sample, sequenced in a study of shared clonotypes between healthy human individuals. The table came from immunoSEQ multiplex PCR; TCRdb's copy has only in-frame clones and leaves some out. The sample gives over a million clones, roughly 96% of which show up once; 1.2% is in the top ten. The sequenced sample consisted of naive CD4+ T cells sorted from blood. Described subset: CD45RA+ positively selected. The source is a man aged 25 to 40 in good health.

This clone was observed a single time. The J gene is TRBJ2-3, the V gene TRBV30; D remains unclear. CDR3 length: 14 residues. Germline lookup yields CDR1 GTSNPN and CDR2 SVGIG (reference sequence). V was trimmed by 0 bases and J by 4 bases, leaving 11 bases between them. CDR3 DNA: TGTGCCTGGAGTGTACTTAGGTTGGCAGATACGCAGTATTTT. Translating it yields CAWSVLRLADTQYF.

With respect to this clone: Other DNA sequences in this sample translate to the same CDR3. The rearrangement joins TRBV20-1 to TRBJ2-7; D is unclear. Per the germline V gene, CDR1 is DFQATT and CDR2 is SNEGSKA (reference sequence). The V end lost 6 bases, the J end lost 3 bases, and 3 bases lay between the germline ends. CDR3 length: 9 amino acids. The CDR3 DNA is TGCAGTGCAGGCTACGAGCAGTACTTC. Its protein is CSAGYEQYF.

The CDR3 nucleotides are TGCGCCAGCAGCTTGGCGGCGATAAATGAAAAACTGTTTTTT. This sequence encodes CASSLAAINEKLFF. This chain uses TRBV5-1 with TRBJ1-4; D not certain. V shed 0 bases and J shed 5 bases, with 8 bases lying between them. There are 14 residues in the CDR3. Germline V CDR1 and CDR2: SGHRS, YFSETQ. Full variable domain (missing parts from reference TRBV5-1 and TRBJ1-4): KAGVTQTPRYLIKTRGQQVTLSCSPISGHRSVSWYQQTPGQGLQFLFEYFSETQRNKGNFPGRFSGRQFSNSRSEMNVSTLELGDSALYLCASSLAAINEKLFFGSGTQLSVL.

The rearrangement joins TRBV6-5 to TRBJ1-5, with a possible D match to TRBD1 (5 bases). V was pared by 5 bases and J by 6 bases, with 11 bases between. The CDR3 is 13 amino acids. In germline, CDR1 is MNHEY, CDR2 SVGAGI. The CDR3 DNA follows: TGTGCCAGCAGTACCCGCGGGGCTCAGCCCCAGCATTTT. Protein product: CASSTRGAQPQHF.

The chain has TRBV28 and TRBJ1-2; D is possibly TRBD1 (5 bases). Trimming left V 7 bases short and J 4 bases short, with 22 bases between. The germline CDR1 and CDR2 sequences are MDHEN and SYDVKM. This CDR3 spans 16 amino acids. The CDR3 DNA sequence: TGTGCCAGCACCCGCAATGGGGGATCCGTAACCTATGGCTACACCTTC. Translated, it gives CASTRNGGSVTYGYTF.

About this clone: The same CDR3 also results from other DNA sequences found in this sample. The CDR3 protein is CASSVGRGEAFF. For the CDR3, the DNA is TGTGCCAGCAGCGTAGGGAGGGGTGAAGCTTTCTTT. This chain joins TRBV9 and TRBJ1-1, with D perhaps TRBD1 (5 bases). Germline V gene sequence: CDR1 SGDLS, CDR2 YYNGEE. The CDR3 spans 12 residues. V was cut by 0 bases and J by 7 bases, with 7 bases left in between. Full variable domain (missing parts from reference TRBV9 and TRBJ1-1): DSGVTQTPKHLITATGQRVTLRCSPRSGDLSVYWYQQSLDQGLQFLIQYYNGEERAKGNILERFSAQQFPDLHSELNLSSLELGDSALYFCASSVGRGEAFFGQGTRLTVV.

The CDR3 is CASSFVTVRSYEQYF. In nucleotides, the CDR3 is TGTGCCAGCAGCTTTGTTACAGTCCGCTCCTACGAGCAGTACTTC. The J gene is TRBJ2-7, the V gene TRBV11-2; no clear D. This CDR3 region has 15 residues. V shed 3 bases and J shed 0 bases, with 12 bases lying between them. Germline assignment: CDR1 SGHAT and CDR2 FQNNGV.

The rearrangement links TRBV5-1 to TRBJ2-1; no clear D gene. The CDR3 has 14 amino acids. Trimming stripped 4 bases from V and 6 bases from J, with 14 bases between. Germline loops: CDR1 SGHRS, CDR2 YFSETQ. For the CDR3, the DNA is TGCGCCAGCAGCGCACGATCTGATAGCAATGAGCAGTTCTTC. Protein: CASSARSDSNEQFF.

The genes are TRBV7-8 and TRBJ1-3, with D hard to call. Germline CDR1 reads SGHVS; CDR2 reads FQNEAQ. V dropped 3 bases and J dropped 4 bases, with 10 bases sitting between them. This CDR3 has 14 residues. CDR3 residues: CASSLNRLGNTIYF. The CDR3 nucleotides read TGTGCCAGCAGCTTGAACAGATTGGGAAACACCATATATTTT.

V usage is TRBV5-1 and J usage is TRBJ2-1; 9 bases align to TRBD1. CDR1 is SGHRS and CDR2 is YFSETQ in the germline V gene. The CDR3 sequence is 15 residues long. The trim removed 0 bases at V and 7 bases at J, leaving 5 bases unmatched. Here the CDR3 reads CASSLEGTGPNEQFF. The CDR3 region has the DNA TGCGCCAGCAGCTTGGAAGGGACAGGGCCAAATGAGCAGTTCTTC.

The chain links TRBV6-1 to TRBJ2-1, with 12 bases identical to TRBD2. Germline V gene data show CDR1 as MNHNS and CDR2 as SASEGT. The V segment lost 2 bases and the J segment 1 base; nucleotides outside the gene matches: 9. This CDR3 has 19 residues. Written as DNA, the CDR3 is TGTGCCAGCAGTGAACTAGCGGGAGGGCCTAACCGATCCTACAATGAGCAGTTCTTC. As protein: CASSELAGGPNRSYNEQFF.

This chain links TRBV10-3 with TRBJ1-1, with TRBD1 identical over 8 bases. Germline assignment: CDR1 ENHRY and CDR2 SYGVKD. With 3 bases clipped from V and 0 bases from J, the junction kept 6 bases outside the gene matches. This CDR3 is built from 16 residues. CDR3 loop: CAISETGGVMNTEAFF. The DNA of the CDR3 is TGTGCCATCAGTGAAACAGGGGGGGTGATGAACACTGAAGCTTTCTTT.

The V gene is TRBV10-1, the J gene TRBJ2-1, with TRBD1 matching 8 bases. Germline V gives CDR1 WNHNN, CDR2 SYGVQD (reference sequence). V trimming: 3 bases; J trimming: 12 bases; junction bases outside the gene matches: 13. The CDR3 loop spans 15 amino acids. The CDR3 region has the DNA TGCGCCAGCAGTGACAGGGGGCTGGCGGCAATAGGGCAGTTCTTC. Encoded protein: CASSDRGLAAIGQFF.

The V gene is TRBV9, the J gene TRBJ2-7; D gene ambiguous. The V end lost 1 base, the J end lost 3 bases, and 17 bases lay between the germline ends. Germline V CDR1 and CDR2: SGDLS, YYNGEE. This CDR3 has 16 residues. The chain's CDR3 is CASSVTPTSPLYEQYF. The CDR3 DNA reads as TGTGCCAGCAGCGTAACTCCTACCTCCCCTCTCTACGAGCAGTACTTC.

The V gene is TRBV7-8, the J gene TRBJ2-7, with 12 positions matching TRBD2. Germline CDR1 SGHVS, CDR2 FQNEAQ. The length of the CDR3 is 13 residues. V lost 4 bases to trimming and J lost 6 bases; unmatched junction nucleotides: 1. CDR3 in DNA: TGTGCCAGCAGCTGGGGACTAGCGGGCGAGCAGTACTTC. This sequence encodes CASSWGLAGEQYF. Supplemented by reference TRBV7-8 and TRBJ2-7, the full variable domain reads GAGVSQSPRYKVAKRGQDVALRCDPISGHVSLFWYQQALGQGPEFLTYFQNEAQLDKSGLPSDRFFAERPEGSVSTLKIQRTQQEDSAVYLCASSWGLAGEQYFGPGTRLTVT.

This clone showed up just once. This CDR3 reads CASSLDWSREQYF. The CDR3 region has the DNA TGTGCCAGCAGTTTAGACTGGTCTAGGGAGCAGTACTTC. V usage is TRBV28 and J usage is TRBJ2-7; D gene unclear. Germline values: CDR1 MDHEN, CDR2 SYDVKM. There are 13 residues in the CDR3. V dropped 2 bases and J dropped 7 bases, with 12 bases sitting between them.